One TCR beta chain is described in this entry. Its specificity is unknown. The sample originates from a study of cytomegalovirus exposure and HLA in healthy donors. Findings and limits, study-wide: Owing to their indistinguishability, certain V segments, notably TRBV6-2 and TRBV6-3, were excluded. Confirmation in vitro established that a few CMV-associated chains were specific for CMV antigens. Later analysis demonstrated an association between a missense DCLRE1C variant and TCR beta V- and J-gene trimming.

In the PCR, 60 Vbeta and 13 Jbeta primers were used. Some clones are missing from TCRdb's copy, which holds only in-frame ones; the method was immunoSEQ multiplex PCR. The sample includes 140,000 to 150,000 clones, roughly 79% of them seen just once. Germline loops: CDR1 SGHDT, CDR2 YYEEEE. V dropped 1 base and J dropped 1; count of bases not matched to a gene: 9. The CDR3 spans 17 residues. The V gene is TRBV5-6, the J gene TRBJ2-7; 9 nucleotides line up with TRBD2. The clonotype originates from a woman in her thirties or forties in good health and CMV-seropositive. Input material: PBMCs. CDR3 in amino acids: CASSLPSGAIISYEQYF. For the CDR3, the DNA is TGTGCCAGCAGCTTGCCTAGCGGGGCAATTATATCCTACGAGCAGTACTTC.